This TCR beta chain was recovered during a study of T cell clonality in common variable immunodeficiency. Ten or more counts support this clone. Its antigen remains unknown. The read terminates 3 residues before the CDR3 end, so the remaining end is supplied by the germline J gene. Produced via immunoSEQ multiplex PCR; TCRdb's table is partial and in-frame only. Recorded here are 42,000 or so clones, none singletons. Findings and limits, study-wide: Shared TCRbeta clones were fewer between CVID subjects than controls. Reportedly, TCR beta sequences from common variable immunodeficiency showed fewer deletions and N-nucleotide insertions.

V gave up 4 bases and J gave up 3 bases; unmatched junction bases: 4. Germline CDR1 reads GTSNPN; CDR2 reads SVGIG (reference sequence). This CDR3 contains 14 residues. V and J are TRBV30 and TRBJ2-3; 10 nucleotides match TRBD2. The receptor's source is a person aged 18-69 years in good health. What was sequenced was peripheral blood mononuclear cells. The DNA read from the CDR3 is TGTGCCTGGACCGGACTAGCGGAAACAGATACG. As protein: CAWTGLAETDT. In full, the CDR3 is CAWTGLAETDTQYF.